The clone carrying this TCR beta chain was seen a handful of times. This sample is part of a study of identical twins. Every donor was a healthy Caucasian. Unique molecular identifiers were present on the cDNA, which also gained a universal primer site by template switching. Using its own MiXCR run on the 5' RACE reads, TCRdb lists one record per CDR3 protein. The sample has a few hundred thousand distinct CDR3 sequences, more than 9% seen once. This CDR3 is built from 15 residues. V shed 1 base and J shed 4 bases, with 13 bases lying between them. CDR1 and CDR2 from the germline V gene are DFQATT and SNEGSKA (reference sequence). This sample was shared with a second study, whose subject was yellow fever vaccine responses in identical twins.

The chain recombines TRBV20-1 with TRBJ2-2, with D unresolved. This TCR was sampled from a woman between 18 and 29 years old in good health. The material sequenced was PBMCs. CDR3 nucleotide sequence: TGCAGTGCTAGAGTTTGGCAGCGAGGCACCGGGGAGCTGTTTTTT. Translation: CSARVWQRGTGELFF.